This record covers a single T cell receptor beta chain. As yet, its antigen is unknown. The study pooled second doses at about 4 or about 12 weeks. The table came from immunoSEQ multiplex PCR; TCRdb's copy has only in-frame clones and leaves some out. The sample records roughly 120,000 clones, roughly 92% being singletons. This specimen comes from a study of T cell responses to AZD1222 COVID-19 vaccine. Germline CDR1 and CDR2: SGHAT and FQDESV (reference sequence). V lost 4 bases and J lost 1; bases outside the gene matches: 6. The CDR3 spans 16 residues. Study observations and caveats: White British people made up most donors, females outnumbered males, and clonal diversity was possibly underestimated. Among vaccine-associated CD4 TCRs, coverage spanned spike, with dominance at 160-218 and 743-854.

The receptor comes from an adult who received the AZD1222 COVID-19 vaccine. The chain couples TRBV11-1 to TRBJ2-4; 8 nucleotides match TRBD1. Sequencing was performed on peripheral blood, taken 28 days after the second AZD1222 dose. CDR3 residues: CASSSRTGRAKNIQYF. CDR3 DNA: TGTGCCAGCAGCTCACGGACAGGGAGGGCCAAAAACATTCAGTACTTC. The full variable domain, in which reference TRBV11-1 and TRBJ2-4 provide the parts outside the CDR3, is EAEVAQSPRYKITEKSQAVAFWCDPISGHATLYWYRQILGQGPELLVQFQDESVVDDSQLPKDRFSAERLKGVDSTLKIQPAELGDSAMYLCASSSRTGRAKNIQYFGAGTRLSVL.